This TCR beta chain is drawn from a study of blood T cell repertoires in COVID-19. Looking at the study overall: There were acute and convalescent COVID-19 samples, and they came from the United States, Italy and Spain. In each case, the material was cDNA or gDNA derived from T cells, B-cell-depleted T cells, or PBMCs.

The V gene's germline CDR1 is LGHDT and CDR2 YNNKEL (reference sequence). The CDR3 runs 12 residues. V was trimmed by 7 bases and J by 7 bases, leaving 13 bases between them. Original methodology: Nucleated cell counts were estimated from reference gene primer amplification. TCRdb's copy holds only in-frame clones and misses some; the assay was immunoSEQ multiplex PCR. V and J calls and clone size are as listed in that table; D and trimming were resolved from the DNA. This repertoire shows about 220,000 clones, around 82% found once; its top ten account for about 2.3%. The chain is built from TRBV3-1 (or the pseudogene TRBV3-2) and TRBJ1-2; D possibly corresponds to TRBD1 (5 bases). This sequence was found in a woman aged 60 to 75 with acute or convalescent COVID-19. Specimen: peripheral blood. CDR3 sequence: CASNLQGFGYTF. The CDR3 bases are TGTGCCAGCAATCTGCAGGGATTTGGCTACACCTTC.